What follows are 10 T cell receptor beta chains derived from one specimen sequenced in a study of graft-versus-host responses after intestinal transplantation. Generated by immunoSEQ multiplex PCR, the TCRdb table keeps only in-frame clones and is missing some. Of about 24,000 clones listed, 40% were seen once; the top ten hold less than 0.75%. This specimen was alloreactive CD4+ T cells from a mixed lymphocyte reaction culture, taken before intestinal transplant. Subset specified: CFSE-low proliferating T cells sorted from roughly six-day pre-transplant mixed lymphocyte reaction (GvH or HvG direction). These TCRs come from a human patient who received an intestinal transplant.

This clone was observed a handful of times. The chain is built from TRBV19 and TRBJ2-1; 10 bases are shared with TRBD2. CDR1 is LNHDA, CDR2 SQIVND, per germline (reference sequence). This CDR3 is 16 amino acids long. The junction had 12 bases not matched to a gene; V was cut back by 6 bases and J by 7 bases. CDR3: CASRFGGSGRRNEQFF. The DNA of the CDR3 is TGTGCCAGTAGGTTCGGCGGTAGCGGGAGGAGGAATGAGCAGTTCTTC. The full variable domain, with the rest looked up from reference TRBV19 and TRBJ2-1, is DGGITQSPKYLFRKEGQNVTLSCEQNLNHDAMYWYRQDPGQGLRLIYYSQIVNDFQKGDIAEGYSVSREKKESFPLTVTSAQKNPTAFYLCASRFGGSGRRNEQFFGPGTRLTVL.

This clone appeared a few times. The chain joins TRBV2 to TRBJ2-2, with a weak D call TRBD1 (6 bases). Germline values: CDR1 SNHLY, CDR2 FYNNEI. There are 13 residues in the CDR3. Trimming stripped 6 bases from V and 3 bases from J, with 8 bases between. The CDR3: CASRTGYTGELFF. The CDR3 DNA sequence: TGTGCCAGCAGAACAGGGTACACCGGGGAGCTGTTTTTT.

This clone was picked up a small number of times. V and J are TRBV18 and TRBJ2-2, with a weak D call TRBD1 (5 bases). Trimming removed 0 bases from V and 4 bases from J, with 12 bases in between. The CDR3 runs 16 residues. Germline V gene sequence: CDR1 KGHSH, CDR2 LQKENI. The CDR3 spells CASSPPLSRVTGELFF. The CDR3 DNA sequence: TGTGCCAGCTCACCACCGTTGAGCAGGGTCACCGGGGAGCTGTTTTTT.

This clone was found a few times. The chain is built from TRBV5-4 and TRBJ2-7; 11 nucleotides match TRBD2. After removal of 0 bases from V and 2 bases from J, the junction contained 4 bases not matched to a gene. Per the germline V gene, CDR1 is SGHNT and CDR2 is YYREEE (reference sequence). The length of the CDR3 is 16 residues. The CDR3 loop is CASSLASGGTTYEQYF. DNA of the CDR3: TGTGCCAGCAGCTTGGCTAGCGGGGGGACAACCTACGAGCAGTACTTC.

V usage is TRBV7-9 and J usage is TRBJ1-4, with 9 bases lining up with TRBD1. The CDR3 is 13 residues long. The germline CDR1 and CDR2 sequences are SEHNR and FQNEAQ (reference sequence). Trimming removed 6 bases from V and 5 bases from J; junction bases left unmatched: 1. CDR3 in amino acids: CASRQGANEKLFF. CDR3 bases: TGTGCCAGCAGACAGGGGGCGAATGAAAAACTGTTTTTT.

This clone was seen more than once but under ten times. The chain recombines TRBV6-6 with TRBJ1-1; D perhaps matches TRBD1 (6 bases). Per the germline V gene, CDR1 is MNHNY and CDR2 is SVGAGI (reference sequence). The CDR3 has 12 amino acids. With 6 bases removed from V and 5 bases from J, the gap between germline ends came to 10 bases. In DNA form, the CDR3 reads TGTGCCAGCAGACAGCAGGGGACTGAAGCTTTCTTT. Protein sequence: CASRQQGTEAFF.

This chain uses TRBV7-6 with TRBJ1-5, with a tentative D call TRBD1 (6 bases). V shed 0 bases and J shed 7 bases, with 16 bases lying between them. Germline CDR1 reads SGHVS; CDR2 reads FNYEAQ. The CDR3 is 16 residues long. The CDR3 region is CASSLASGQSLQPQHF. Written as DNA, the CDR3 is TGTGCCAGCAGCTTAGCCAGCGGACAGTCGTTACAGCCCCAGCATTTT.

This clone was observed a few times. The genes are TRBV4-1 and TRBJ1-2; 8 nucleotides agree with TRBD1. The germline gives CDR1 MGHRA, CDR2 YSYEKL. Trimming at V came to 4 bases and at J to 8 bases, leaving 6 bases not matched to a gene. The CDR3 loop spans 13 amino acids. The CDR3 DNA follows: TGCGCCAGCAGCCCAGGCCGGGACAGGGGCTACACCTTC. Residues: CASSPGRDRGYTF.

This clone has just a few counts. The rearrangement links TRBV27 to TRBJ1-1; the match to TRBD1 covers 7 bases. Germline-derived CDR1 and CDR2 are MNHEY and SMNVEV (reference sequence). Trimming removed 4 bases from V and 3 bases from J; junction bases left unmatched: 8. The CDR3 is 15 amino acids. The CDR3 DNA is TGTGCCAGCAGTTCCTCACAGGGGTACTACACTGAAGCTTTCTTT. Translated: CASSSSQGYYTEAFF.

The rearrangement links TRBV7-7 to TRBJ2-5, with D possibly matching TRBD2 (5 bases). V was pared by 1 base and J by 4 bases, with 10 bases between. The germline V gene encodes CDR1 SSHAT and CDR2 FNYEAQ (reference sequence). This CDR3 is 14 amino acids long. The CDR3 loop is CASSLVRDPETQYF. CDR3 DNA sequence: TGTGCCAGCAGCTTAGTGAGGGATCCAGAGACCCAGTACTTC.